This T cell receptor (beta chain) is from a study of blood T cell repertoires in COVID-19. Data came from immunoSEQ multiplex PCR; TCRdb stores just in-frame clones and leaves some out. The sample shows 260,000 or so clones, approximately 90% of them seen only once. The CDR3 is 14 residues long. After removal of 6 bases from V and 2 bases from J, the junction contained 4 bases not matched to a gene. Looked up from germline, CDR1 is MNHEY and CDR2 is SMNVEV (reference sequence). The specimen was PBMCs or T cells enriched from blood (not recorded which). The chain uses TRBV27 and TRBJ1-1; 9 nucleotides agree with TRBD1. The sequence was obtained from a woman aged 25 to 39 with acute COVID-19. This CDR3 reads CASRGTGINTEAFF. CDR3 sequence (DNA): TGTGCCAGCAGGGGGACAGGGATCAACACTGAAGCTTTCTTT.